Following are 26 T cell receptor beta chains from one sample sequenced in a study of graft-versus-host responses after intestinal transplantation. These TCRs' antigens remain unknown. Repertoires were generated with immunoSEQ multiplex PCR, while TCRdb's copy carries only in-frame clones and drops some. This sample has about 71,000 clones; about nine tenths occur once, and the top ten carry approximately 1.3%. Sequencing used unstimulated CD8+ T cells sorted from spleen or lymph node cells, obtained before intestinal transplant. These TCRs come from a human donor who received an intestinal transplant.

V gene TRBV10-2 combines with J gene TRBJ2-5; possible D gene TRBD1, 6 bases. The CDR3 is 14 amino acids. V was trimmed by 6 bases and J by 3 bases, leaving 14 bases between them. CDR1 WSHSY and CDR2 SAAADI come from the germline V gene. CDR3 region: CASSLGTTKETQYF. CDR3 DNA sequence: TGCGCCAGCAGCCTAGGGACAACAAAAGAGACCCAGTACTTC.

The chain couples TRBV11-1 to TRBJ2-7, with 7 bases that match TRBD2. With V trimmed by 4 bases and J by 7 bases, 4 bases remained unmatched. The CDR3 is made up of 12 amino acids. The germline gives CDR1 SGHAT, CDR2 FQDESV (reference sequence). CDR3 DNA: TGTGCCAGCAGCTACGTCGGGGGGGAGCAGTACTTC. This codes for CASSYVGGEQYF.

The V and J genes are TRBV5-8 and TRBJ2-1; D call uncertain. V was shortened by 0 bases and J by 10 bases, with 11 bases between the two germline ends. Germline CDR1 and CDR2: SGHTS and YDEGEE. The CDR3 extends over 13 amino acids. The CDR3 sequence: CASSLAGRGEQFF. The CDR3 DNA is TGTGCCAGCAGCTTGGCTGGGCGTGGGGAGCAGTTCTTC.

The V call is TRBV11-2, the J call TRBJ1-1; D unresolved. Germline V gene sequence: CDR1 SGHAT, CDR2 FQNNGV. The length of the CDR3 is 12 residues. V was trimmed by 4 bases and J by 11 bases, leaving 14 bases between them. CDR3 sequence reads: CASSSPRVEAFF. The CDR3 nucleotides read TGTGCCAGCAGCTCCCCGAGGGTGGAGGCTTTCTTT.

This rearrangement joins TRBV7-9 to TRBJ1-3; the match to TRBD1 covers 7 bases. Germline values: CDR1 SEHNR, CDR2 FQNEAQ (reference sequence). This CDR3 region has 16 residues. Trimming removed 5 bases from V and 3 bases from J; junction bases left unmatched: 10. As DNA, the CDR3 is TGTGCCAGCAGCGTACCGGGACAGATCTTTGGAAACACCATATATTTT. Protein product: CASSVPGQIFGNTIYF.

The V gene is TRBV9, the J gene TRBJ2-7; 8 nucleotides line up with TRBD1. The length of the CDR3 is 15 residues. Germline assignment: CDR1 SGDLS and CDR2 YYNGEE. The junction had 9 bases not matched to a gene; V was cut back by 3 bases and J by 4 bases. The CDR3 DNA is TGTGCCAGCAGCGCAACAGGGGGTATCGGATACGAGCAGTACTTC. Translated, it gives CASSATGGIGYEQYF.

The chain combines TRBV27 with TRBJ1-1; TRBD1 aligns across 9 bases. V shed 6 bases and J 10 bases; nucleotides not matched to a gene: 9. The CDR3 runs 13 residues. Looked up from germline, CDR1 is MNHEY and CDR2 is SMNVEV (reference sequence). CDR3 region: CASSRGQGQRAFF. The CDR3, as DNA: TGTGCCAGCAGCCGGGGACAGGGCCAGAGAGCTTTCTTT.

The DNA of the CDR3 is TGTGCCAGCCAAGATGGGGGGGACACTGAAGCTTTCTTT. This sequence encodes CASQDGGDTEAFF. The chain combines TRBV5-4 with TRBJ1-1; tentative D call: TRBD1 (5 bases). Looked up from germline, CDR1 is SGHNT and CDR2 is YYREEE (reference sequence). The CDR3 is 13 residues long. V lost 7 bases and J 3 bases, leaving 13 bases between the germline ends.

The rearrangement uses TRBV6-1 and TRBJ1-2; tentative D call: TRBD1 (6 bases). V gave up 4 bases and J gave up 3 bases, with 15 bases separating them. CDR1 is MNHNS, CDR2 SASEGT, per germline. The CDR3 is 15 residues long. CDR3 sequence reads: CASSGWAGEYYGYTF. CDR3 DNA sequence: TGTGCCAGCAGTGGTTGGGCAGGGGAGTACTATGGCTACACCTTC.

The chain links TRBV6-6 to TRBJ2-7; D is perhaps TRBD1 (6 bases). CDR3 length: 13 amino acids. Germline V gene lookup returns CDR1 MNHNY and CDR2 SVGAGI (reference sequence). V was cut by 6 bases and J by 1 base, with 10 bases left in between. CDR3 coding DNA: TGTGCCAGCAGCCCGGGACAATCCTACGAGCAGTACTTC. It codes for CASSPGQSYEQYF.

The chain is built from TRBV9 and TRBJ2-2; TRBD1 might be the D (5 bases). The CDR3 has 12 amino acids. Trimming took off 3 bases at V and 6 bases at J, with 6 bases between the two ends. The germline V gene encodes CDR1 SGDLS and CDR2 YYNGEE. In DNA, the CDR3 is TGTGCCAGCAGCGCCAGGGCCGGGGAGCTGTTTTTT. This encodes CASSARAGELFF.

J is TRBJ2-1 and V is TRBV19; 8 bases fit TRBD2. This CDR3 region has 12 residues. Trimming removed 8 bases from V and 7 bases from J; junction bases left unmatched: 4. Germline V gene sequence: CDR1 LNHDA, CDR2 SQIVND (reference sequence). CDR3 protein: CASRTSRNEQFF. CDR3 nucleotides: TGTGCCAGTCGGACTAGCAGGAATGAGCAGTTCTTC.

This chain uses TRBV6-6 with TRBJ1-6; maybe TRBD1 (6 bases). The germline gives CDR1 MNHNY, CDR2 SVGAGI (reference sequence). V was shortened by 6 bases and J by 2 bases, with 14 bases between the two germline ends. The CDR3 has 16 amino acids. CDR3 nucleotide sequence: TGTGCCAGCAGCCCCACCGGGGGGCCCTATAATTCACCCCTCCACTTT. It is translated as CASSPTGGPYNSPLHF.

The chain carries TRBV19 and TRBJ1-2, with D unclear. V shed 5 bases and J shed 5 bases, with 12 bases lying between them. Germline CDR1 LNHDA, CDR2 SQIVND (reference sequence). The CDR3 contains 13 residues. CDR3: CASSGRENYGYTF. The CDR3, as DNA: TGTGCCAGTAGTGGGCGGGAAAATTATGGCTACACCTTC.

J is TRBJ2-7 and V is TRBV7-2; D not certain. The CDR3 is made up of 16 amino acids. V was trimmed by 4 bases and J by 2 bases, leaving 18 bases between them. Germline assignment: CDR1 SGHTA and CDR2 FQGNSA. CDR3 nucleotide sequence: TGTGCCAGCAGCTCGCACCTCGAGGATTACCCCTACGAGCAGTACTTC. It yields the protein CASSSHLEDYPYEQYF.

The chain recombines TRBV6-5 with TRBJ2-5; D uncertain. Germline V CDR1 and CDR2: MNHEY, SVGAGI. This CDR3 region has 12 residues. V shed 0 bases and J shed 7 bases, with 6 bases lying between them. Written as DNA, the CDR3 is TGTGCCAGCAGTTACTCCGACTCGACCCAGTACTTC. This sequence encodes CASSYSDSTQYF.

This clone was seen more than once but under ten times. The rearrangement joins TRBV5-1 to TRBJ1-1; D is undetermined. Trimming pared 4 bases from V and 5 bases from J, leaving 9 bases between. This CDR3 is 12 amino acids long. Germline CDR1 SGHRS, CDR2 YFSETQ. Here the CDR3 reads CASSPVGTEAFF. CDR3 DNA sequence: TGCGCCAGCAGCCCGGTCGGGACTGAAGCTTTCTTT.

The rearrangement uses TRBV6-5 and TRBJ2-7; D might be TRBD1 (5 bases). V was clipped by 3 bases and J by 3 bases, with 12 bases between them. This CDR3 comprises 14 residues. Germline lookup yields CDR1 MNHEY and CDR2 SVGAGI. In DNA form, the CDR3 reads TGTGCCAGCAGTTATTACAGGTCCTACTACGAGCAGTACTTC. It translates to CASSYYRSYYEQYF.

The chain combines TRBV11-2 with TRBJ2-7, with a tentative D call TRBD1 (5 bases). The CDR3 is 13 residues long. Germline V CDR1 and CDR2: SGHAT, FQNNGV. V gave up 5 bases and J gave up 6 bases, with 14 bases separating them. The CDR3 sequence: CASSLDSPFEQYF. CDR3 coding DNA: TGTGCCAGCAGCCTCGACAGTCCGTTCGAGCAGTACTTC.

The chain links TRBV9 to TRBJ1-2; perhaps TRBD1 as D (5 bases). From germline, CDR1 is SGDLS and CDR2 YYNGEE. The CDR3 runs 13 residues. Trimming removed 0 bases from V and 4 bases from J, with 7 bases in between. CDR3 nucleotides: TGTGCCAGCAGCGTAGTTGACAGCTATGGCTACACCTTC. Amino acids: CASSVVDSYGYTF. The full variable domain, completed using reference TRBV9 and TRBJ1-2, is DSGVTQTPKHLITATGQRVTLRCSPRSGDLSVYWYQQSLDQGLQFLIQYYNGEERAKGNILERFSAQQFPDLHSELNLSSLELGDSALYFCASSVVDSYGYTFGSGTRLTVV.

The CDR3 spells CASSQQGNYGYTF. CDR3 sequence (DNA): TGTGCCAGCAGCCAACAGGGGAACTATGGCTACACCTTC. The gene calls are TRBV11-2 and TRBJ1-2, with 7 bases matching TRBD1. This CDR3 is built from 13 residues. CDR1 and CDR2 (germline): SGHAT, FQNNGV. Germline trimming cut 5 bases from V and 2 bases from J; bases unmatched to any gene: 2.

The CDR3 loop is CASSQAYGSTGELFF. DNA of the CDR3: TGTGCCAGCAGCCAAGCTTACGGGAGCACCGGGGAGCTGTTTTTT. V and J are TRBV14 and TRBJ2-2; D may be TRBD2 (6 bases). This CDR3 has 15 residues. Germline-derived CDR1 and CDR2 are SGHDN and FVKESK. Deletions cut 1 base from V and 4 bases from J, with 10 bases between.

The J gene is TRBJ1-1, the V gene TRBV9; 8 bases map to TRBD1. Germline V CDR1 and CDR2: SGDLS, YYNGEE. CDR3 length: 15 residues. Trimming cost V 2 bases and J 6 bases; bases outside gene matches: 9. Here the CDR3 reads CASSVLGQGVAEAFF. The CDR3 DNA is TGTGCCAGCAGCGTCCTCGGACAGGGTGTAGCTGAAGCTTTCTTT.

This clone was observed once. V gene TRBV20-1 combines with J gene TRBJ1-2; D call uncertain. The germline V and J ends were trimmed by 3 bases and 3 bases, with 2 bases remaining between them. The CDR3 totals 10 residues. Germline loops: CDR1 DFQATT, CDR2 SNEGSKA (reference sequence). CDR3 coding DNA: TGCAGTGCTAGCGACTATGGCTACACCTTC. It codes for CSASDYGYTF.

The rearrangement uses TRBV4-2 and TRBJ2-1; D perhaps matches TRBD2 (6 bases). Trimming took off 1 base at V and 7 bases at J, with 11 bases between the two ends. This CDR3 has 14 amino acids. Germline V CDR1 and CDR2: LGHNA, YNFKEQ. In DNA, the CDR3 is TGTGCCAGCAGCCAAGGAGTGGGGGGTAATGAGCAGTTCTTC. The encoded protein is CASSQGVGGNEQFF.

A word on this clone: At one of its ends the junction is not consistent with the germline gene, which may arise from a read error. This chain connects TRBV7-7 to TRBJ2-7, with 9 nucleotides matching TRBD1. There are 14 residues in the CDR3. Germline loops: CDR1 SSHAT, CDR2 FNYEAQ (reference sequence). DNA of the CDR3: TGTGCTAGCAGCCCGGGGACAGGGTGGGACGAGCAGTACTTC. Translating it yields CASSPGTGWDEQYF.